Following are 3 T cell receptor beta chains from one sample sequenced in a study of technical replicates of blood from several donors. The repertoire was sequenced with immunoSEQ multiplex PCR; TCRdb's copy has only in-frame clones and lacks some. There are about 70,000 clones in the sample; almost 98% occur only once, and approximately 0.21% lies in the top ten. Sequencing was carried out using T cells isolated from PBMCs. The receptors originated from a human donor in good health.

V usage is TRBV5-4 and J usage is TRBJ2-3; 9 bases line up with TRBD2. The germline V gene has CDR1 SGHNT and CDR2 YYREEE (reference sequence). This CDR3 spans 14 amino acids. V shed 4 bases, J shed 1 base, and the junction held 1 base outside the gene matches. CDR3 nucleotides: TGTGCCAGCAGCCGGACTAGCGGCACAGATACGCAGTATTTT. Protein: CASSRTSGTDTQYF.

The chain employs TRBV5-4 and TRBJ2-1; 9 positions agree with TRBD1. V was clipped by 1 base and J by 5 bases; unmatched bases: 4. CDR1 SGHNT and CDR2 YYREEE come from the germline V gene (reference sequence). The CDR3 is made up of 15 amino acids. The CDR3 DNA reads TGTGCCAGCAGCTTGCCGGGACAGGGTAACAATGAGCAGTTCTTC. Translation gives CASSLPGQGNNEQFF.

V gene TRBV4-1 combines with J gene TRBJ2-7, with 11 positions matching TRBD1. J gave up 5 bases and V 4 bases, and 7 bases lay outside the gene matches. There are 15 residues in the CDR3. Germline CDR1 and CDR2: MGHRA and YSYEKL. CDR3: CASSPLGTGGNEQYF. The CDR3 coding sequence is TGCGCCAGCAGCCCTTTAGGGACAGGGGGTAACGAGCAGTACTTC.